This TCR beta chain was sequenced for a study of shared clonotypes between healthy human individuals. Donors were healthy HIV-negative adults without recently reported acute infections or vaccinations. Trimming stripped 6 bases from V and 5 bases from J, with 17 bases between. CDR1 and CDR2 from the germline V gene are SEHNR and FQNEAQ (reference sequence). There are 15 residues in the CDR3. Evenly divided among several immunoSEQ plates was the genomic DNA of each subset. Profiled with immunoSEQ multiplex PCR; TCRdb holds only in-frame clones, not every one. The profile shows around 1.1 million clones, 78% of them singletons.

This rearrangement joins TRBV7-9 to TRBJ2-1; D might be TRBD2 (5 bases). This clonotype was sampled from a man aged 18 to 30 in good health. Some clones in this sample may be carry-over from other donors' samples. What was sequenced was memory CD4+ T cells from PBMCs. The subset denotes: CD45RA-negative fraction. The DNA for the CDR3 is TGTGCCAGCAGGCCGGGAAATAGCGCACACAATGAGCAGTTCTTC. Translating it yields CASRPGNSAHNEQFF. The variable domain in full, with the rest retrieved from reference TRBV7-9 and TRBJ2-1, is DTGVSQNPRHKITKRGQNVTFRCDPISEHNRLYWYRQTLGQGPEFLTYFQNEAQLEKSRLLSDRFSAERPKGSFSTLEIQRTEQGDSAMYLCASRPGNSAHNEQFFGPGTRLTVL.